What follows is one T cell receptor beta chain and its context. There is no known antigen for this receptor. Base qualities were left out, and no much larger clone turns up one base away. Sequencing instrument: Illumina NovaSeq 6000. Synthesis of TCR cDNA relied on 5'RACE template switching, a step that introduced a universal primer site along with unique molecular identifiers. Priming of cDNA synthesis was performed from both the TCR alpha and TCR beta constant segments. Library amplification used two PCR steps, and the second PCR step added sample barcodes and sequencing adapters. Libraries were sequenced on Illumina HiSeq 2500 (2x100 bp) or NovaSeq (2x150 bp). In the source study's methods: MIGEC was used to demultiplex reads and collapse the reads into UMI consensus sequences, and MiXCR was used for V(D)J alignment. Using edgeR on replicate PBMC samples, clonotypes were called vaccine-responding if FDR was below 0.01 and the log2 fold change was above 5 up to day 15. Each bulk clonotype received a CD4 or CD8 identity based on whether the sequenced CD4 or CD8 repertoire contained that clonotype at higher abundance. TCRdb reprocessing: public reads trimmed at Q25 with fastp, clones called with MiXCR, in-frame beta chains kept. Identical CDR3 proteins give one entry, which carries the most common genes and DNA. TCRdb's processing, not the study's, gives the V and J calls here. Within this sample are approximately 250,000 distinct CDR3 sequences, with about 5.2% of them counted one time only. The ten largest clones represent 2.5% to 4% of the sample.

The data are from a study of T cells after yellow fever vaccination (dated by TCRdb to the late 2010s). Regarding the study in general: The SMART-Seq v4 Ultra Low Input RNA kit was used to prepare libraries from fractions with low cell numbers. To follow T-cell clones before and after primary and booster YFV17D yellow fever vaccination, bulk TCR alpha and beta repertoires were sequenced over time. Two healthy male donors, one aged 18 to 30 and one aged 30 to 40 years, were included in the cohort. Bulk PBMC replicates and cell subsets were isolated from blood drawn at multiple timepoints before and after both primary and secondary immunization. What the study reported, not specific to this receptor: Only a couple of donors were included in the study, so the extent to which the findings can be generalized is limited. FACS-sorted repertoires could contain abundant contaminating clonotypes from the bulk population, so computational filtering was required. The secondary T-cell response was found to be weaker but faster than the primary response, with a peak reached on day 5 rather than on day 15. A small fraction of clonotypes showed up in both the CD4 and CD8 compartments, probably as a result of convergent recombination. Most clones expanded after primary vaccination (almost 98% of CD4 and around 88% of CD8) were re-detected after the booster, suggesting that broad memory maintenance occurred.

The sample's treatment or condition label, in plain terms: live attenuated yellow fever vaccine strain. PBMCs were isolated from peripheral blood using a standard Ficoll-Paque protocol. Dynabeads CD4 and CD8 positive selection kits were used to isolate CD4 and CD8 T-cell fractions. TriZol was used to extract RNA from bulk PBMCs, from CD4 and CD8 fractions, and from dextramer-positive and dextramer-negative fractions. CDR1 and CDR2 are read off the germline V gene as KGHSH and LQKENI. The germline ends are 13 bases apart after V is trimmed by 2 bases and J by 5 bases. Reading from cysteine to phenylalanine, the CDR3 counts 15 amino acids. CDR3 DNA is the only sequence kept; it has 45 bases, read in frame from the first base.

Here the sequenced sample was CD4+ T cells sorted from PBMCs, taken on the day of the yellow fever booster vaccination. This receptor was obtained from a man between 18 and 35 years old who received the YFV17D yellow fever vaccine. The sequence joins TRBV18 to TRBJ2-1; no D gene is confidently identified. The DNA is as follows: TGTGCCAGCTCACCATCTCGCATGGTCCACAATGAGCAGTTCTTC. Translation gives CASSPSRMVHNEQFF.